These 18 T cell receptor beta chains share one sample of origin, sequenced in a study of T cell clones after liver transplantation. The assay was immunoSEQ multiplex PCR, and TCRdb's table has in-frame clones only and misses some. The sample shows 55,000 to 75,000 clones, 70% of them seen only once. The source material was CD4+ T cells from blood, sampled at the approximately 16-month timepoint. The receptors were gathered from a human patient who received a liver transplant. Some T cells could come from the graft donor.

This clone was counted only a few times. The chain uses TRBV29-1 and TRBJ2-2, with 7 bases aligning to TRBD1. In germline, CDR1 is SQVTM, CDR2 ANQGSEA. The V gene end was trimmed by 6 bases and the J gene end by 8 bases; junction bases not matched to a gene: 12. This CDR3 contains 14 residues. As DNA, the CDR3 is TGCAGCGTCAAGACAGGGATCAGGGAAGGGGAGCTGTTTTTT. This translates into CSVKTGIREGELFF.

This clone showed up many times. The rearrangement links TRBV14 to TRBJ1-2; D gene uncertain. Germline CDR1 reads SGHDN; CDR2 reads FVKESK. Between the trimmed V and J ends, which lost 0 bases and 8 bases, there was a span of 13 bases. The CDR3 covers 14 residues. The CDR3 bases are TGTGCCAGCAGCCAAGACTACGGGTTTCGGGGCTACACCTTC. This translates into CASSQDYGFRGYTF.

The CDR3 is CASSSDSGYTEAFF. DNA for the CDR3: TGTGCCAGCAGCTCGGACAGTGGATACACTGAAGCTTTCTTT. The chain employs TRBV7-2 and TRBJ1-1; possible D gene TRBD1, 6 bases. The V gene's germline CDR1 is SGHTA and CDR2 FQGNSA. The CDR3 has 14 residues. V was cut by 4 bases and J by 3 bases, with 12 bases left in between. The whole variable domain, remainder taken from reference TRBV7-2 and TRBJ1-1, is GAGVSQSPSNKVTEKGKDVELRCDPISGHTALYWYRQSLGQGLEFLIYFQGNSAPDKSGLPSDRFSAERTGGSVSTLTIQRTQQEDSAVYLCASSSDSGYTEAFFGQGTRLTVV.

The chain couples TRBV28 to TRBJ2-1; 8 nucleotides align to TRBD2. J was trimmed by 6 bases and V by 4 bases; bases with no gene match: 8. The germline gives CDR1 MDHEN, CDR2 SYDVKM. The CDR3 loop spans 15 amino acids. CDR3 in DNA: TGTGCCAGCAGTTCCGTACGGGAGGGCCTCAATGAGCAGTTCTTC. Its protein product is CASSSVREGLNEQFF.

The gene calls are TRBV5-5 and TRBJ1-6; TRBD1 matches at 9 bases. Germline CDR1 is SGHKS and CDR2 is YYEKEE (reference sequence). V lost 4 bases to trimming and J lost 8 bases; unmatched junction nucleotides: 7. CDR3 length: 15 amino acids. CDR3: CASSTTDRGDSPLHF. CDR3 sequence (DNA): TGTGCCAGCAGCACCACGGACAGGGGTGATTCACCCCTCCACTTT.

This clone was seen just once. The chain carries TRBV5-1 and TRBJ2-3; D is unclear. The V gene's germline CDR1 is SGHRS and CDR2 YFSETQ. V shed 4 bases and J shed 1 base, with 10 bases lying between them. The CDR3 covers 14 residues. CDR3 sequence reads: CASSELRGTDTQYF. The CDR3 coding sequence is TGCGCCAGCAGCGAGTTGAGAGGCACAGATACGCAGTATTTT.

The chain employs TRBV30 and TRBJ1-1; 7 nucleotides align to TRBD1. The CDR3 loop spans 15 amino acids. CDR1 GTSNPN and CDR2 SVGIG come from the germline V gene (reference sequence). V lost 1 base, J lost 6 bases, and 11 bases stayed unmatched. CDR3 nucleotide sequence: TGTGCCTGGAGTGCCCCCAAGGGGGCTATCGCTGAAGCTTTCTTT. Residues: CAWSAPKGAIAEAFF. The whole variable domain, remainder taken from reference TRBV30 and TRBJ1-1, is SQTIHQWPATLVQPVGSPLSLECTVEGTSNPNLYWYRQAAGRGLQLLFYSVGIGQISSEVPQNLSASRPQDRQFILSSKKLLLSDSGFYLCAWSAPKGAIAEAFFGQGTRLTVV.

The rearrangement uses TRBV6-1 and TRBJ2-4, with TRBD1 matching 7 bases. The CDR3 covers 15 residues. Germline V CDR1 and CDR2: MNHNS, SASEGT. V was clipped by 4 bases and J by 6 bases; unmatched bases: 9. The CDR3 region is CASSASLGQSNIQYF. The CDR3 bases are TGTGCCAGCAGTGCGAGCCTGGGACAGTCAAACATTCAGTACTTC.

Remarks on this clone: Other DNA sequences in this specimen translate into the identical CDR3. J is TRBJ1-1 and V is TRBV5-1; D not certain. The V gene's germline CDR1 is SGHRS and CDR2 YFSETQ. The CDR3 spans 14 residues. Trimming stripped 0 bases from V and 2 bases from J, with 8 bases between. CDR3 in amino acids: CASSLAGGNTEAFF. For the CDR3, the DNA is TGCGCCAGCAGCTTGGCCGGAGGAAACACTGAAGCTTTCTTT.

The rearrangement uses TRBV5-1 and TRBJ2-7, with TRBD1 matching over 8 bases. V lost 4 bases and J lost 5; bases outside the gene matches: 2. The CDR3 extends over 12 amino acids. The germline CDR1 and CDR2 sequences are SGHRS and YFSETQ. The CDR3, as DNA: TGCGCCAGCAGCCCGGACAGGGACGAGCAGTACTTC. Amino acids: CASSPDRDEQYF.

V is TRBV20-1 and J is TRBJ2-3; no clear D. The germline V and J ends were trimmed by 8 bases and 6 bases, with 12 bases remaining between them. The CDR3 extends over 11 amino acids. The germline V gene encodes CDR1 DFQATT and CDR2 SNEGSKA (reference sequence). CDR3 nucleotide sequence: TGCAGTACCTGGGTTCGCGATACGCAGTATTTT. It encodes CSTWVRDTQYF.

In its sample, this clone was seen once. This chain joins TRBV7-2 and TRBJ1-2; D call uncertain. V dropped 1 base and J dropped 2 bases, with 8 bases sitting between them. This CDR3 spans 14 amino acids. Germline assignment: CDR1 SGHTA and CDR2 FQGNSA. The CDR3 coding sequence is TGTGCCAGCAGCTTAGAAAACGGGAACTATGGCTACACCTTC. This sequence encodes CASSLENGNYGYTF.

The chain employs TRBV19 and TRBJ2-5, with TRBD2 identical over 10 bases. Trimming cost V 6 bases and J 4 bases; bases outside gene matches: 8. The CDR3 covers 15 residues. The germline V gene encodes CDR1 LNHDA and CDR2 SQIVND (reference sequence). CDR3 loop: CASRESSGRAETQYF. In nucleotides, the CDR3 is TGTGCCAGTAGGGAGAGCAGCGGGAGGGCAGAGACCCAGTACTTC.

The sample holds many counts of this clone. The chain joins TRBV10-1 to TRBJ2-1; possibly TRBD2 for D (5 bases). The germline V gene encodes CDR1 WNHNN and CDR2 SYGVQD (reference sequence). The CDR3 runs to 15 residues. Deletions cut 3 bases from V and 1 base from J, with 10 bases between. Here the CDR3 reads CASSDERDSYNEQFF. CDR3 DNA: TGCGCCAGCAGTGATGAGAGGGATTCCTACAATGAGCAGTTCTTC.

This clone has just one count. The rearrangement joins TRBV7-2 to TRBJ1-3; 8 nucleotides agree with TRBD1. This CDR3 is built from 16 residues. Trimming cost V 5 bases and J 0 bases; bases outside gene matches: 6. Germline lookup yields CDR1 SGHTA and CDR2 FQGNSA. The CDR3 is CASSLDRGNSGNTIYF. The CDR3 nucleotides are TGTGCCAGCAGCCTCGACAGGGGCAACTCTGGAAACACCATATATTTT.

This clone occurred once. This sequence joins TRBV13 and TRBJ1-1; 9 nucleotides match TRBD1. Germline-derived CDR1 and CDR2 are PRHDT and FYEKMQ (reference sequence). Unmatched junction bases numbered 4, after V lost 4 bases and J lost 1 base. The CDR3 is made up of 15 amino acids. The CDR3 reads CASSSTGQGNTEAFF. In nucleotides, the CDR3 is TGTGCCAGCAGCTCTACGGGACAGGGGAACACTGAAGCTTTCTTT.

This clone was seen a handful of times. V is TRBV7-2 and J is TRBJ2-3; the D gene is possibly TRBD2 (5 bases). The CDR3 extends over 15 amino acids. Germline V lookup: CDR1 SGHTA, CDR2 FQGNSA. Trimming shortened V by 5 bases and J by 4 bases, and 16 bases separated the two germline ends. The CDR3 spells CASSPSWLEADTQYF. The CDR3 nucleotides read TGTGCCAGCAGCCCTAGCTGGTTAGAGGCAGATACGCAGTATTTT. Together with reference TRBV7-2 and TRBJ2-3, the CDR3 gives the full variable domain: GAGVSQSPSNKVTEKGKDVELRCDPISGHTALYWYRQSLGQGLEFLIYFQGNSAPDKSGLPSDRFSAERTGGSVSTLTIQRTQQEDSAVYLCASSPSWLEADTQYFGPGTRLTVL.

The chain is built from TRBV21-1 and TRBJ2-3; the table's TRBD2 call for D was not verified on the DNA. TRBV21-1 is a documented pseudogene. CDR3 size: 19 residues. Here the CDR3 DNA reads TGTGCCAGCAGCAAAGTGAGAAGTCGGGTACTAGCGGAACAAAATACGCAGTATTTT. Amino acid sequence: CASSKVRSRVLAEQNTQYF.